This passage covers 26 T cell receptor beta chains from one sample sequenced in a study of blood T cell repertoires in COVID-19. Libraries were prepared by immunoSEQ multiplex PCR; TCRdb keeps only in-frame clonotypes and omits some of them. Of about 70,000 clones in the sample, 60% to 80% were seen once. Specimen: peripheral blood. The receptor set was obtained from a human donor in a cohort sampled during active COVID-19.

This clone was seen a single time. The CDR3 loop reads CASHGGQGDGKTQYF. The CDR3 DNA is TGTGCCAGCCATGGAGGTCAGGGGGATGGGAAGACCCAGTACTTC. The rearrangement links TRBV6-6 to TRBJ2-5, with 7 bases aligning to TRBD1. CDR3 length: 15 residues. Germline trimming cut 8 bases from V and 6 bases from J; bases unmatched to any gene: 15. Looked up from germline, CDR1 is MNHNY and CDR2 is SVGAGI (reference sequence).

The chain uses TRBV5-4 and TRBJ1-2, with 8 bases aligning to TRBD1. This CDR3 has 14 amino acids. Germline CDR1 SGHNT, CDR2 YYREEE (reference sequence). The junction had 8 bases not matched to a gene; V was cut back by 3 bases and J by 7 bases. The DNA for the CDR3 is TGTGCCAGCAGCTCCGCACAGGGGGTGAGTGGCTACACCTTC. Translation gives CASSSAQGVSGYTF.

This chain uses TRBV11-2 with TRBJ2-5; TRBD1 is a possible D gene (8 bases). Trimming cost V 4 bases and J 5 bases, with 17 bases left between them. CDR1 and CDR2 from the germline V gene are SGHAT and FQNNGV. This CDR3 has 15 residues. The CDR3 DNA follows: TGTGCCAGCAGCTCCTGGACAGGGCGGGAGGAGACCCAGTACTTC. The encoded protein is CASSSWTGREETQYF. The full variable domain, with the rest looked up from reference TRBV11-2 and TRBJ2-5, is EAGVAQSPRYKIIEKRQSVAFWCNPISGHATLYWYQQILGQGPKLLIQFQNNGVVDDSQLPKDRFSAERLKGVDSTLKIQPAKLEDSAVYLCASSSWTGREETQYFGPGTRLLVL.

The chain has TRBV7-2 and TRBJ1-5; the D gene is possibly TRBD1 (5 bases). The CDR3 consists of 15 residues. V lost 6 bases and J 2 bases, leaving 14 bases between the germline ends. The V gene's germline CDR1 is SGHTA and CDR2 FQGNSA. The CDR3 region has the DNA TGTGCCAGCAGTTCATCAGGGTACCGCAATCAGCCCCAGCATTTT. Its protein is CASSSSGYRNQPQHF. Full variable domain (outside the CDR3, taken from reference TRBV7-2 and TRBJ1-5): GAGVSQSPSNKVTEKGKDVELRCDPISGHTALYWYRQSLGQGLEFLIYFQGNSAPDKSGLPSDRFSAERTGGSVSTLTIQRTQQEDSAVYLCASSSSGYRNQPQHFGDGTRLSIL.

The chain combines TRBV29-1 with TRBJ1-4, with unresolved D. The ends were cut back, 5 bases at V and 5 bases at J, with 9 bases in the middle. The CDR3 is 12 amino acids. Germline values: CDR1 SQVTM, CDR2 ANQGSEA. DNA of the CDR3: TGCAGCGTTAAACAGAACAATGAAAAACTGTTTTTT. Protein sequence: CSVKQNNEKLFF.

The V call is TRBV4-2, the J call TRBJ2-5; 7 bases line up with TRBD2. CDR1 and CDR2 from the germline V gene are LGHNA and YNFKEQ. J was trimmed by 5 bases and V by 0 bases; bases with no gene match: 15. CDR3 length: 18 residues. CDR3 nucleotides: TGTGCCAGCAGCCAAGAAAGTCAGCTAGCGGCCCCTGGTGAGACCCAGTACTTC. Protein: CASSQESQLAAPGETQYF.

The V and J genes are TRBV2 and TRBJ2-7, with 8 bases identical to TRBD1. Germline assignment: CDR1 SNHLY and CDR2 FYNNEI. The CDR3 extends over 16 amino acids. V shed 4 bases and J 0 bases; nucleotides not matched to a gene: 8. The CDR3 DNA is TGTGCCAGCAGTGCAAGACAGGGGACCGGCTCCTACGAGCAGTACTTC. It yields the protein CASSARQGTGSYEQYF.

The rearrangement links TRBV3-1 (or the pseudogene TRBV3-2) to TRBJ1-1, with unresolved D. CDR3 length equals 14 residues. Germline CDR1 LGHDT, CDR2 YNNKEL (reference sequence). The V end lost 4 bases, the J end lost 3 bases, and 12 bases lay between the germline ends. In nucleotides, the CDR3 is TGTGCCAGCAGCCCAACAGACACAGACACTGAAGCTTTCTTT. Translating gives CASSPTDTDTEAFF.

The chain combines TRBV28 with TRBJ1-4, with D perhaps matching TRBD1 (5 bases). V lost 1 base, J lost 5 bases, and 11 bases lay in between. This CDR3 region has 15 residues. From germline, CDR1 is MDHEN and CDR2 SYDVKM. This CDR3 reads CASSLFGGENEKLFF. The CDR3 nucleotides read TGTGCCAGCAGTTTATTCGGGGGGGAGAATGAAAAACTGTTTTTT. Using reference TRBV28 and TRBJ1-4 for the parts outside the CDR3, the full variable domain is DVKVTQSSRYLVKRTGEKVFLECVQDMDHENMFWYRQDPGLGLRLIYFSYDVKMKEKGDIPEGYSVSREKKERFSLILESASTNQTSMYLCASSLFGGENEKLFFGSGTQLSVL.

The chain couples TRBV7-2 to TRBJ2-5, with TRBD1 as a possible D gene (5 bases). The CDR3 runs to 14 residues. Deletions cut 4 bases from V and 2 bases from J, with 11 bases between. CDR1 and CDR2 from the germline V gene are SGHTA and FQGNSA. The CDR3 region is CASSSGHVQETQYF. Here the CDR3 DNA reads TGTGCCAGCAGCTCCGGACACGTACAAGAGACCCAGTACTTC.

CDR3 protein: CASTSGQGLSTEAFF. The CDR3 DNA follows: TGTGCCAGCACCTCGGGACAGGGATTAAGCACTGAAGCTTTCTTT. The chain is built from TRBV5-4 and TRBJ1-1; 9 positions match TRBD1. Germline CDR1 is SGHNT and CDR2 is YYREEE (reference sequence). The CDR3 runs to 15 residues. V lost 6 bases, J lost 4 bases, and 10 bases stayed unmatched.

The rearrangement joins TRBV9 to TRBJ1-1; maybe TRBD1 (5 bases). V was shortened by 8 bases and J by 0 bases, with 17 bases between the two germline ends. This CDR3 has 15 amino acids. CDR1 is SGDLS, CDR2 YYNGEE, per germline. The CDR3, as DNA: TGTGCCAGTGGGGGGAAAGGGTCGTTGAACACTGAAGCTTTCTTT. This gives the protein CASGGKGSLNTEAFF.

This rearrangement joins TRBV5-1 to TRBJ1-1; no clear D gene. This CDR3 spans 14 amino acids. CDR1 is SGHRS, CDR2 YFSETQ, per germline. Trimming shortened V by 0 bases and J by 4 bases, and 10 bases separated the two germline ends. DNA of the CDR3: TGCGCCAGCAGCTTGGAGCGGGTGGGCACTGAAGCTTTCTTT. This gives the protein CASSLERVGTEAFF.

The chain carries TRBV10-2 and TRBJ2-7; tentative D call: TRBD1 (5 bases). In germline, CDR1 is WSHSY, CDR2 SAAADI. Trimming cost V 2 bases and J 4 bases, with 6 bases left between them. The CDR3 has 12 residues. The DNA for the CDR3 is TGCGCCAGCAGTGAGCCAGGGTACGAGCAGTACTTC. This translates into CASSEPGYEQYF.

V usage is TRBV6-5 and J usage is TRBJ1-2, with D unresolved. The germline V and J ends were trimmed by 9 bases and 1 base, with 15 bases remaining between them. The CDR3 extends over 14 amino acids. Germline CDR1 MNHEY, CDR2 SVGAGI. CDR3 in amino acids: CASTRSHGNYGYTF. CDR3 in DNA: TGTGCCAGTACTCGATCCCACGGTAACTATGGCTACACCTTC.

A few counts support this clone. The chain carries TRBV6-7 and TRBJ2-7; the D gene is possibly TRBD1 (6 bases). TRBV6-7 is designated an ORF whose function remains uncertain. This CDR3 has 15 residues. Between the trimmed V and J ends, which lost 4 bases and 3 bases, there was a span of 16 bases. The CDR3 spells CASSFPTGNVYEQYF. The CDR3 region has the DNA TGTGCCAGCAGTTTCCCCACAGGGAACGTCTACGAGCAGTACTTC.

The rearrangement links TRBV25-1 to TRBJ1-1; no firm D call. Trimming shortened V by 5 bases and J by 0 bases, and 10 bases separated the two germline ends. This CDR3 is 14 amino acids long. The V gene's germline CDR1 is MGHDK and CDR2 SYGVNS. The CDR3 is CASSPDLLNTEAFF. CDR3 nucleotide sequence: TGTGCCAGCAGTCCCGACTTACTGAACACTGAAGCTTTCTTT.

V and J are TRBV18 and TRBJ1-1, with D possibly TRBD1 on 6 matching bases. This CDR3 spans 15 amino acids. Trimming took 3 bases from V and 5 from J, leaving 16 bases between them. Germline CDR1 is KGHSH and CDR2 is LQKENI. DNA of the CDR3: TGTGCCAGCTCACCTCTTACAGGGTGGTGGACTGAAGCTTTCTTT. It specifies CASSPLTGWWTEAFF.

The CDR3 nucleotides read TGCGCCAGCAGCACAGGGACAGCACTTAATGAAGCTTTCTTT. This encodes CASSTGTALNEAFF. V and J are TRBV5-1 and TRBJ1-1; 7 nucleotides agree with TRBD1. After removal of 4 bases from V and 7 bases from J, the junction contained 10 bases not matched to a gene. Germline CDR1 and CDR2: SGHRS and YFSETQ. The CDR3 has 14 amino acids. The entire variable domain, with the rest obtained from reference TRBV5-1 and TRBJ1-1, is as follows: KAGVTQTPRYLIKTRGQQVTLSCSPISGHRSVSWYQQTPGQGLQFLFEYFSETQRNKGNFPGRFSGRQFSNSRSEMNVSTLELGDSALYLCASSTGTALNEAFFGQGTRLTVV.

The chain uses TRBV2 and TRBJ2-7; D not resolved. V was pared by 6 bases and J by 0 bases, with 18 bases between. The germline V gene encodes CDR1 SNHLY and CDR2 FYNNEI. The CDR3 contains 16 residues. The CDR3 bases are TGTGCCAGCAGACCCGAACAAACCCATACCTCCTACGAGCAGTACTTC. The encoded protein is CASRPEQTHTSYEQYF.

This chain joins TRBV2 and TRBJ1-5; 8 bases agree with TRBD1. From germline, CDR1 is SNHLY and CDR2 FYNNEI. V was pared by 4 bases and J by 4 bases, with 6 bases of the junction left unmatched. This CDR3 is built from 15 residues. The CDR3 nucleotides are TGTGCCAGCAGTGGGACAGGGTCCGAAAATCAGCCCCAGCATTTT. Protein product: CASSGTGSENQPQHF.

This rearrangement joins TRBV5-8 to TRBJ2-2; TRBD1 matches at 9 bases. CDR3 size: 15 residues. CDR1 is SGHTS and CDR2 is YDEGEE in the germline V gene. The ends lost 4 bases at V and 4 bases at J; junction bases unmatched: 5. CDR3 protein: CASSSRDRVTGELFF. In DNA, the CDR3 is TGTGCCAGCAGCAGCCGGGACAGGGTCACCGGGGAGCTGTTTTTT.

In its sample, this clone was seen once. This chain links TRBV7-9 with TRBJ1-5; D remains ambiguous. V was shortened by 5 bases and J by 4 bases, with 6 bases between the two germline ends. Germline-derived CDR1 and CDR2 are SEHNR and FQNEAQ (reference sequence). The CDR3 has 12 amino acids. Here the CDR3 DNA reads TGTGCCAGCAGCCTAATGAATCAGCCCCAGCATTTT. Its translation: CASSLMNQPQHF.

V gene TRBV3-1 (or the pseudogene TRBV3-2) combines with J gene TRBJ2-7; D is perhaps TRBD2 (5 bases). The CDR3 extends over 13 amino acids. V shed 1 base and J shed 6 bases, with 10 bases lying between them. CDR1 is LGHDT and CDR2 is YNNKEL in the germline V gene (reference sequence). Here the CDR3 reads CASSQVDRGEQYF. The CDR3 nucleotides are TGTGCCAGCAGCCAAGTGGACCGGGGCGAGCAGTACTTC.

The rearrangement links TRBV10-2 to TRBJ2-2; D is uncertain. Germline V gives CDR1 WSHSY, CDR2 SAAADI. This CDR3 is 17 amino acids long. The ends were cut back, 6 bases at V and 0 bases at J, with 17 bases in the middle. The CDR3 is CASRNPFPSANTGELFF. The CDR3 DNA is TGCGCCAGCAGGAATCCCTTCCCCAGCGCGAACACCGGGGAGCTGTTTTTT.

The J gene is TRBJ1-2, the V gene TRBV11-2; 7 positions agree with TRBD1. Germline V lookup: CDR1 SGHAT, CDR2 FQNNGV. This CDR3 has 15 amino acids. Trimming cost V 5 bases and J 5 bases; bases outside gene matches: 11. CDR3 sequence reads: CASSLDRASPYGYTF. The DNA for the CDR3 is TGTGCCAGCAGCCTCGACAGGGCTTCCCCTTATGGCTACACCTTC.